A single T cell receptor beta chain is shown here with its context. This receptor's antigen is unknown. Qualities for individual bases were not recorded, and no much larger clone is one base off. The CDR3 sequence holds 15 residues, the cysteine and phenylalanine included. The sequence is cut down to CDR3 DNA, 45 bases in frame from base 1. V and J lose 2 bases and 1 base, and a span of 6 bases separates them. CDR1 and CDR2 were assigned from the germline V gene as MNHEY and SVGAGI. The CDR3 regions of human TCRbeta chains were subjected to immunosequencing. Per the source publication's procedure: TCRs in the repertoires were matched against a reference library of SARS-CoV-2-specific TCRs that had been generated with the MIRA antigen-specificity platform. Breadth was defined as the fraction of unique TCRs that were SARS-CoV-2-associated. Depth was defined as the fraction of total T cells that were SARS-CoV-2-associated. Each spike-specific TCR was assigned to its reactive spike region and to a CD4 or CD8 class using the MIRA data. Log10-transformed breadth and depth values were compared by one-way ANOVA with Sidak's multiple comparisons tests. TCRdb stores this immuneACCESS table with in-frame sequences only. Part of the clones is absent; in the studies checked, under half of the shortfall reflects unresolved V genes, and no reason is known for the rest. Clone size and V and J calls were adopted from that table, with D and trimming inferred from the DNA. Present in this sample are about 94,000 clones, roughly 85% of which were seen just once. Of the sample, around 5% falls within the top ten clones.

This sample stems from a study of T cell responses to AZD1222 COVID-19 vaccine (dated by TCRdb to about 2021). The study in broad terms: A total of just over 230 trial participants underwent TCR sequencing, of whom approximately 200 had received two doses of AZD1222 and around 26 had received two doses of the MenACWY control vaccine. Trial participants were enrolled by age into subgroups of 18-55, 56-69 and 70-plus years, and roughly 150, 30 and 60 TCR-sequenced participants, respectively, were included in these subgroups. Summary of the overall study and its limitations: After two AZD1222 doses, both the breadth and the depth of spike-specific TCRs were significantly higher than at day 0 and than in MenACWY recipients. Conclusions about previously exposed vaccinees are limited because only six or seven AZD1222 recipients were SARS-CoV-2 seropositive at baseline. Because no day 14 peak-response samples were available, repertoires were characterized only after the peak T cell response. Participants were mostly white British, with more females than males. The authors suggested clonal diversity may have been underestimated. The whole spike protein was spanned by vaccine-associated CD4 TCRs, and dominant responses were seen in regions 160-218 and 743-854. Nearly half of unique spike-specific TCRs reportedly recognized epitopes outside regions mutated in the B.1.351 and B.1.1.7 variants. The 56-69-year group was small, and its depth increase did not reach significance, likely because of low power.

The time point label, as the study defines it: about 28 days (+/-7) after the second vaccine dose. AZD1222 recipients with second doses at about 4 weeks or about 12 weeks were pooled, because spike-specific TCR depth and breadth did not differ between schedules. The vaccinee samples were drawn from two UK trials, COV001 and COV002, one of which was a single-blind randomized controlled phase 2/3 trial testing AZD1222 (ChAdOx1 nCoV-19) in healthy adults. For TCRbeta chain sequencing, PBMC samples were collected from trial participants at day 0 and at day 28 after the second dose. The V gene is TRBV6-5 and the J gene is TRBJ2-6; the D segment could be TRBD2, given 6 matching bases. The origin of this receptor is an adult who received the AZD1222 COVID-19 vaccine. Sample: peripheral blood, taken 28 days after the second AZD1222 dose. The nucleotide sequence is TGTGCCAGCAGTTACGGAGGGTCTGGGGCCAACGTCCTGACTTTC. Translated, it reads CASSYGGSGANVLTF.